The 25 T cell receptor beta chains in this list originate from one sample, sequenced in a study of blood T cell repertoires in COVID-19. TCRdb's table, derived via immunoSEQ multiplex PCR, lists solely in-frame clones and lacks some. The sample has 400,000 or so clones; around 90% are singletons. The specimen was PBMCs or T cells enriched from blood (not recorded which). The receptors stem from a woman in her thirties or forties with acute COVID-19.

The J gene is TRBJ1-3, the V gene TRBV10-3; the D gene is possibly TRBD1 (6 bases). The CDR3 runs to 15 residues. Looked up from germline, CDR1 is ENHRY and CDR2 is SYGVKD. Trimming removed 2 bases from V and 0 bases from J, with 8 bases in between. The CDR3 DNA follows: TGTGCCATCAGTGAGGGGACAAACTCTGGAAACACCATATATTTT. This sequence encodes CAISEGTNSGNTIYF.

This clone was counted once. The V and J genes are TRBV7-9 and TRBJ2-5; 11 nucleotides agree with TRBD2. Germline loops: CDR1 SEHNR, CDR2 FQNEAQ (reference sequence). Trimming removed 7 bases from V and 3 bases from J; junction bases left unmatched: 1. CDR3 size: 13 residues. In DNA form, the CDR3 reads TGTGCCAGCATAGCGGGGGGGAAAGAGACCCAGTACTTC. This codes for CASIAGGKETQYF.

The chain joins TRBV2 to TRBJ1-2; TRBD1 is a possible D gene (6 bases). CDR1 SNHLY and CDR2 FYNNEI come from the germline V gene. The CDR3 length is 14 residues. V was cut by 7 bases and J by 6 bases, with 18 bases left in between. The CDR3 DNA sequence: TGTGCCAGCATGGAGCTCGGGACATACAATGGCTACACCTTC. This encodes CASMELGTYNGYTF.

The chain uses TRBV7-9 and TRBJ2-3; a possible D gene is TRBD1 (5 bases). Germline CDR1 SEHNR, CDR2 FQNEAQ (reference sequence). The V end lost 4 bases, the J end lost 0 bases, and 11 bases lay between the germline ends. CDR3 length: 15 amino acids. The CDR3 protein is CASSSDRPSTDTQYF. The CDR3 DNA reads TGTGCCAGCAGCTCCGACAGACCTAGCACAGATACGCAGTATTTT.

The V call is TRBV5-8, the J call TRBJ1-4; unclear D gene. There are 15 residues in the CDR3. Looked up from germline, CDR1 is SGHTS and CDR2 is YDEGEE. V lost 5 bases, J lost 6 bases, and 17 bases lay in between. CDR3 amino acids: CASRLIRGLDEKLFF. The CDR3 coding sequence is TGTGCCAGCAGACTCATCCGGGGATTGGATGAAAAACTGTTTTTT.

V gene TRBV19 combines with J gene TRBJ2-1; 11 positions match TRBD2. This CDR3 region has 16 residues. V lost 4 bases, J lost 5 bases, and 7 bases stayed unmatched. Germline CDR1 LNHDA, CDR2 SQIVND (reference sequence). The CDR3 region is CASSRVGTSGHNEQFF. CDR3 bases: TGTGCCAGTAGTAGGGTAGGGACTAGCGGACACAATGAGCAGTTCTTC. The whole variable domain, remainder taken from reference TRBV19 and TRBJ2-1, is DGGITQSPKYLFRKEGQNVTLSCEQNLNHDAMYWYRQDPGQGLRLIYYSQIVNDFQKGDIAEGYSVSREKKESFPLTVTSAQKNPTAFYLCASSRVGTSGHNEQFFGPGTRLTVL.

This clone was recorded once. This chain connects TRBV5-5 to TRBJ1-2; a weak D match, TRBD1 (5 bases). The CDR3 runs 14 residues. CDR1 and CDR2 (germline): SGHKS, YYEKEE (reference sequence). V was trimmed by 1 base and J by 1 base, leaving 8 bases between them. For the CDR3, the DNA is TGTGCCAGCAGCTTGAAAGGGGATAACTATGGCTACACCTTC. This gives the protein CASSLKGDNYGYTF.

The chain is built from TRBV5-4 and TRBJ2-1; weak D call: TRBD1 (6 bases). CDR1 and CDR2 (germline): SGHNT, YYREEE (reference sequence). The length of the CDR3 is 16 residues. Deletions cut 5 bases from V and 3 bases from J, with 18 bases between. The CDR3, as DNA: TGTGCCAGCAGACCCTACGCAATGGACAGCTACAATGAGCAGTTCTTC. As protein: CASRPYAMDSYNEQFF.

The chain employs TRBV5-1 and TRBJ1-4; D is uncertain. V was trimmed by 4 bases and J by 0 bases, leaving 7 bases between them. This CDR3 is built from 14 residues. Germline values: CDR1 SGHRS, CDR2 YFSETQ. CDR3 nucleotides: TGCGCCAGCAGCGCCGTAGCAACTAATGAAAAACTGTTTTTT. It yields the protein CASSAVATNEKLFF.

V is TRBV18 and J is TRBJ2-1, with TRBD1 as a possible D gene (6 bases). The CDR3 length is 16 residues. Germline assignment: CDR1 KGHSH and CDR2 LQKENI. The V and J ends lost 3 bases and 0 bases respectively, with 12 bases between them. In DNA form, the CDR3 reads TGTGCCAGCTCACCTTTCTTGGACAGCTCCTACAATGAGCAGTTCTTC. Residues: CASSPFLDSSYNEQFF.

The chain has TRBV4-1 and TRBJ1-5; 8 bases map to TRBD1. The CDR3 is made up of 15 amino acids. Germline V CDR1 and CDR2: MGHRA, YSYEKL. Losses at the gene ends were 0 bases for V and 4 bases for J; bases not matched to a gene: 2. The chain's CDR3 is CASSQDGQGNQPQHF. For the CDR3, the DNA is TGCGCCAGCAGCCAAGATGGACAGGGAAATCAGCCCCAGCATTTT.

V is TRBV7-9 and J is TRBJ2-2; 12 bases are shared with TRBD1. The CDR3 consists of 16 residues. CDR1 and CDR2 (germline): SEHNR, FQNEAQ (reference sequence). With 5 bases clipped from V and 5 bases from J, the junction kept 6 bases outside the gene matches. CDR3 sequence: CASSAGDRGRTGELFF. The CDR3 DNA reads TGTGCCAGCAGCGCGGGGGACAGGGGGCGAACCGGGGAGCTGTTTTTT.

The CDR3 protein is CASRVDRAGTDTQYF. The CDR3 nucleotides read TGTGCCAGCAGAGTGGACAGGGCGGGCACAGATACGCAGTATTTT. The J gene is TRBJ2-3, the V gene TRBV2, with 8 positions matching TRBD1. V gave up 6 bases and J gave up 1 base; unmatched junction bases: 6. The CDR3 is 15 residues long. Germline lookup yields CDR1 SNHLY and CDR2 FYNNEI.

The rearrangement links TRBV19 to TRBJ1-4; 10 nucleotides align to TRBD1. Germline trimming cut 9 bases from V and 1 base from J; bases unmatched to any gene: 5. From germline, CDR1 is LNHDA and CDR2 SQIVND (reference sequence). This CDR3 is 15 amino acids long. CDR3 in DNA: TGTGCCAGCGCCGGGACAGGGGTAACTAATGAAAAACTGTTTTTT. It yields the protein CASAGTGVTNEKLFF.

This chain links TRBV7-8 with TRBJ2-2; D ambiguous. The CDR3 length is 16 residues. Germline loops: CDR1 SGHVS, CDR2 FQNEAQ. Trimming cost V 5 bases and J 0 bases, with 13 bases left between them. CDR3 protein: CASSRLRFANTGELFF. The CDR3 DNA reads TGTGCCAGCAGCCGCCTCAGGTTCGCGAACACCGGGGAGCTGTTTTTT.

The chain couples TRBV2 to TRBJ2-5; unclear D gene. V lost 9 bases to trimming and J lost 5 bases, with 10 bases between them. Germline CDR1 is SNHLY and CDR2 is FYNNEI. The CDR3 length is 11 residues. CDR3 DNA: TGTGCCAGTGCAGAGAGGGAGACCCAGTACTTC. Its protein product is CASAERETQYF.

In nucleotides, the CDR3 is TGCAGCGTTGACGTATCGGGGGATACCTATGGCTACACCTTC. It yields the protein CSVDVSGDTYGYTF. The chain joins TRBV29-1 to TRBJ1-2; weak D call: TRBD1 (5 bases). Trimming cost V 3 bases and J 4 bases, with 15 bases left between them. The CDR3 extends over 14 amino acids. Germline V gene sequence: CDR1 SQVTM, CDR2 ANQGSEA.

This clone is a singleton in its sample. V and J are TRBV11-2 and TRBJ2-5; D remains unclear. Germline assignment: CDR1 SGHAT and CDR2 FQNNGV. The CDR3 is made up of 13 amino acids. V was cut by 5 bases and J by 5 bases, with 12 bases left in between. Written as DNA, the CDR3 is TGTGCCAGCAGCCGACCCAGAGGCGAGACCCAGTACTTC. Residues: CASSRPRGETQYF.

The gene calls are TRBV11-2 and TRBJ2-5; 10 positions match TRBD1. Trimming removed 5 bases from V and 5 bases from J; junction bases left unmatched: 8. The CDR3 runs 15 residues. Per the germline V gene, CDR1 is SGHAT and CDR2 is FQNNGV. This CDR3 is CASSPHRDRGETQYF. CDR3 DNA sequence: TGTGCCAGCAGCCCCCACCGGGACAGGGGTGAGACCCAGTACTTC.

The V gene is TRBV5-1, the J gene TRBJ2-7, with 7 bases aligning to TRBD1. The junction had 7 bases not matched to a gene; V was cut back by 2 bases and J by 2 bases. In germline, CDR1 is SGHRS, CDR2 YFSETQ. The CDR3 is 15 residues long. The CDR3 nucleotides read TGCGCCAGCAGCTTAAACCGGGACAGCACCTACGAGCAGTACTTC. Protein sequence: CASSLNRDSTYEQYF.

This chain uses TRBV10-3 with TRBJ2-3, with a possible D match to TRBD2 (5 bases). Trimming pared 2 bases from V and 8 bases from J, leaving 5 bases between. This CDR3 has 11 amino acids. CDR1 is ENHRY and CDR2 is SYGVKD in the germline V gene. The CDR3 loop is CAISEGSTQYF. The CDR3 nucleotides read TGTGCCATCAGTGAGGGGAGTACGCAGTATTTT.

The V call is TRBV12-3 or TRBV12-4, the J call TRBJ1-2, with no clear D. Trimming shortened V by 2 bases and J by 1 base, and 5 bases separated the two germline ends. The CDR3 runs to 13 residues. CDR3 bases: TGTGCCAGCAGTTTACAGAATAACTATGGCTACACCTTC. Translation gives CASSLQNNYGYTF.

This chain connects TRBV3-1 (or the pseudogene TRBV3-2) to TRBJ1-2; D call uncertain. The ends were cut back, 4 bases at V and 3 bases at J, with 9 bases in the middle. Germline values: CDR1 LGHDT, CDR2 YNNKEL (reference sequence). This CDR3 has 13 amino acids. The CDR3 loop reads CASSLSADYGYTF. The CDR3 bases are TGTGCCAGCAGCCTCTCGGCGGACTATGGCTACACCTTC.

The chain is built from TRBV19 and TRBJ2-5; 7 bases are shared with TRBD1. The CDR3 runs to 14 residues. The V gene's germline CDR1 is LNHDA and CDR2 SQIVND (reference sequence). J was trimmed by 5 bases and V by 6 bases; bases with no gene match: 9. CDR3 loop: CASSPRGRGETQYF. The CDR3 DNA reads TGTGCCAGTAGCCCCCGTGGCAGGGGGGAGACCCAGTACTTC.

Here the CDR3 reads CASSAVWGGKTEAFF. Here the CDR3 DNA reads TGTGCCAGCAGTGCTGTGTGGGGCGGAAAGACTGAAGCTTTCTTT. The chain joins TRBV6-4 to TRBJ1-1; perhaps TRBD1 as D (5 bases). The CDR3 covers 15 residues. Germline V gene sequence: CDR1 MRHNA, CDR2 SNTAGT. V lost 4 bases to trimming and J lost 5 bases, with 17 bases between them.